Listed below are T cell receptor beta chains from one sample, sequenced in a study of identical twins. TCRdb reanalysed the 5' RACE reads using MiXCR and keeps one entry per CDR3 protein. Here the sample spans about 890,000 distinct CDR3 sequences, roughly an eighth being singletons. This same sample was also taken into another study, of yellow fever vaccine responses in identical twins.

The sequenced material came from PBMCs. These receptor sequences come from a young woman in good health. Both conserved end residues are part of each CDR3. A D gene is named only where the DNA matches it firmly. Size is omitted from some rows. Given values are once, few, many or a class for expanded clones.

CDR3: CASSFSVAYEQYF; DNA: TGCGCCAGCAGCTTTAGCGTTGCCTACGAGCAGTACTTC; V: TRBV5-1; size: NA; length: 13; J: TRBJ2-7; D: NA
CDR3: CASSQQTSYNEQFF; DNA: TGTGCCAGCAGTCAGCAAACGTCCTACAATGAGCAGTTCTTC; V: TRBV2; size: few; length: 14; J: TRBJ2-1; D: NA
CDR3: CASSLPPRTFGQYF; DNA: TGTGCCAGCAGCTTACCGCCCCGCACCTTCGGGCAGTATTTT; V: TRBV12-3/TRBV12-4; size: NA; length: 14; J: TRBJ2-3; D: NA
CDR3: CASSQAGVETQYF; DNA: TGTGCCAGCAGCCAAGCAGGGGTCGAGACCCAGTACTTC; V: TRBV3-1; size: many; length: 13; J: TRBJ2-5; D: NA
CDR3: CASSYTYGGETQYF; DNA: TGTGCCAGCAGTTACACATATGGGGGGGAGACCCAGTACTTC; V: TRBV6-5; size: NA; length: 14; J: TRBJ2-5; D: NA
CDR3: CASKDSGVSYNEQFF; DNA: TGTGCCAGCAAAGATAGCGGGGTCTCCTACAATGAGCAGTTCTTC; V: TRBV28; size: few; length: 15; J: TRBJ2-1; D: TRBD2
CDR3: CASSPSGPEDNEQFF; DNA: TGTGCCAGCAGCCCAAGCGGGCCTGAGGACAATGAGCAGTTCTTC; V: TRBV12-3/TRBV12-4; size: NA; length: 15; J: TRBJ2-1; D: NA
CDR3: CASWGLAGGEQFF; DNA: TGTGCCAGCTGGGGACTAGCGGGAGGGGAGCAGTTCTTC; V: TRBV28; size: many; length: 13; J: TRBJ2-1; D: TRBD2
CDR3: CASSVGLWDRANTGELFF; DNA: TGTGCCAGCAGTGTTGGGCTCTGGGACAGAGCGAACACCGGGGAGCTGTTTTTT; V: TRBV6-4; size: NA; length: 18; J: TRBJ2-2; D: TRBD1
CDR3: CASSTTGTDEQYF; DNA: TGTGCCAGCAGCACCACAGGGACCGACGAGCAGTACTTC; V: TRBV27; size: NA; length: 13; J: TRBJ2-7; D: NA
CDR3: CASSESVGARDNEQFF; DNA: TGCGCCAGCAGCGAGTCGGTAGGGGCGAGGGACAATGAGCAGTTCTTC; V: TRBV5-1; size: NA; length: 16; J: TRBJ2-1; D: NA
CDR3: CASSRAGAGETQYF; DNA: TGCGCCAGCAGCCGCGCGGGAGCGGGAGAGACCCAGTACTTC; V: TRBV4-1; size: NA; length: 14; J: TRBJ2-5; D: TRBD2
CDR3: CSAKDLTTIKETQYF; DNA: TGCAGTGCTAAGGACCTTACCACCATTAAAGAGACCCAGTACTTC; V: TRBV20-1; size: NA; length: 15; J: TRBJ2-5; D: NA
CDR3: CSAITSGESETQYF; DNA: TGCAGTGCTATCACTAGCGGGGAGTCGGAGACCCAGTACTTC; V: TRBV20-1; size: few; length: 14; J: TRBJ2-5; D: TRBD2
CDR3: CASSPRGGSNYGYTF; DNA: TGTGCCAGCAGTCCGAGGGGGGGGTCTAACTATGGCTACACCTTC; V: TRBV12-3/TRBV12-4; size: few; length: 15; J: TRBJ1-2; D: NA
CDR3: CASSYPGTGTNEQFF; DNA: TGTGCCAGCAGTTACCCCGGGACAGGTACCAATGAGCAGTTCTTC; V: TRBV6-2/TRBV6-3; size: few; length: 15; J: TRBJ2-1; D: TRBD1
CDR3: CASSRTPEQYF; DNA: TGTGCCAGCAGTCGGACACCCGAGCAGTACTTC; V: TRBV28; size: NA; length: 11; J: TRBJ2-7; D: NA
CDR3: CSAWTLEGNYF; DNA: TGCAGTGCTTGGACCCTAGAGGGAAACTACTTC; V: TRBV20-1; size: NA; length: 11; J: TRBJ2-5; D: NA
CDR3: CASSQDLVVGTSGGEDTQYF; DNA: TGCGCCAGCAGCCAAGATTTAGTGGTCGGGACTAGCGGGGGAGAAGATACGCAGTATTTT; V: TRBV4-1; size: few; length: 20; J: TRBJ2-3; D: TRBD2
CDR3: CASSPSPGANVLTF; DNA: TGTGCCAGCTCACCGTCCCCTGGGGCCAACGTCCTGACTTTC; V: TRBV18; size: NA; length: 14; J: TRBJ2-6; D: NA
CDR3: CASSLARGTNYEQYF; DNA: TGCGCCAGCAGCCTTGCCAGGGGAACAAACTACGAGCAGTACTTC; V: TRBV10-1; size: NA; length: 15; J: TRBJ2-7; D: NA
CDR3: CASSLIQDHYNEQFF; DNA: TGCGCCAGCAGCTTGATACAGGACCACTACAATGAGCAGTTCTTC; V: TRBV5-1; size: few; length: 15; J: TRBJ2-1; D: NA
CDR3: CAISESGYSNQPQHF; DNA: TGTGCCATCAGTGAGTCAGGGTACAGTAATCAGCCCCAGCATTTT; V: TRBV10-3; size: many; length: 15; J: TRBJ1-5; D: NA
CDR3: CASSQDRLLQETQYF; DNA: TGCGCCAGCAGCCAAGATCGGCTGTTACAAGAGACCCAGTACTTC; V: TRBV4-1; size: many; length: 15; J: TRBJ2-5; D: NA
CDR3: CSASGLAADTQYF; DNA: TGCAGTGCTAGTGGGCTAGCGGCAGATACGCAGTATTTT; V: TRBV20-1; size: few; length: 13; J: TRBJ2-3; D: TRBD2
CDR3: CASRLEGTDTQYF; DNA: TGCGCCAGCAGATTAGAGGGTACAGATACGCAGTATTTT; V: TRBV5-1; size: NA; length: 13; J: TRBJ2-3; D: NA
CDR3: CASSFLLETQYF; DNA: TGTGCCAGCAGTTTCCTGTTGGAGACCCAGTACTTC; V: TRBV12-3/TRBV12-4; size: many; length: 12; J: TRBJ2-5; D: NA
CDR3: CALGGETQYF; DNA: TGTGCCCTAGGGGGGGAGACCCAGTACTTC; V: TRBV2; size: NA; length: 10; J: TRBJ2-5; D: NA
CDR3: CASSLSHLTGELFF; DNA: TGTGCCAGCAGTCTCTCCCATTTGACCGGGGAGCTGTTTTTT; V: TRBV28; size: few; length: 14; J: TRBJ2-2; D: NA
CDR3: CSARDWFRSSYNSPLHF; DNA: TGCAGTGCTAGAGATTGGTTCAGAAGCTCCTATAATTCACCCCTCCACTTT; V: TRBV20-1; size: few; length: 17; J: TRBJ1-6; D: NA
CDR3: CATSRLPEGQGIHEQYF; DNA: TGTGCCACCAGCAGACTCCCCGAGGGACAGGGGATCCACGAGCAGTACTTC; V: TRBV15; size: few; length: 17; J: TRBJ2-7; D: TRBD1
CDR3: CAISESMGVGETEAFF; DNA: TGTGCCATCAGTGAGTCAATGGGAGTTGGGGAAACTGAAGCTTTCTTT; V: TRBV10-3; size: many; length: 16; J: TRBJ1-1; D: NA
CDR3: CASSSGQGAGELFF; DNA: TGTGCCAGCAGCTCGGGACAGGGGGCTGGGGAGCTGTTTTTT; V: TRBV5-5; size: many; length: 14; J: TRBJ2-2; D: TRBD1
CDR3: CASSYEGARQPQHF; DNA: TGTGCCAGCAGTTACGAGGGTGCCCGTCAGCCCCAGCATTTT; V: TRBV6-5; size: NA; length: 14; J: TRBJ1-5; D: NA
CDR3: CASSLRRQETQYF; DNA: TGTGCCAGCAGCTTAAGGAGACAAGAGACCCAGTACTTC; V: TRBV7-8; size: many; length: 13; J: TRBJ2-5; D: NA
CDR3: CSAKVNTEAFF; DNA: TGCAGTGCTAAGGTTAACACTGAAGCTTTCTTT; V: TRBV20-1; size: NA; length: 11; J: TRBJ1-1; D: NA
CDR3: CSASYRINTEAFF; DNA: TGCAGTGCTAGTTACAGGATAAACACTGAAGCTTTCTTT; V: TRBV20-1; size: few; length: 13; J: TRBJ1-1; D: NA
CDR3: CASSQAQGRDSEQFF; DNA: TGCGCCAGCAGCCAAGCACAGGGAAGGGATAGTGAGCAGTTCTTC; V: TRBV4-1; size: few; length: 15; J: TRBJ2-1; D: NA
CDR3: CSASDRTTSGEQYF; DNA: TGCAGTGCTAGCGACAGGACCACCTCCGGCGAGCAGTACTTC; V: TRBV20-1; size: NA; length: 14; J: TRBJ2-7; D: NA
CDR3: CASSTPAGRSSYEQYF; DNA: TGTGCCAGCAGTACACCTGCCGGCCGGAGCTCCTACGAGCAGTACTTC; V: TRBV12-3/TRBV12-4; size: few; length: 16; J: TRBJ2-7; D: NA
CDR3: CSAPSTDSNQPQHF; DNA: TGCAGTGCTCCCTCGACAGATAGCAATCAGCCCCAGCATTTT; V: TRBV20-1; size: few; length: 14; J: TRBJ1-5; D: NA
CDR3: CASSPGTAYEQYF; DNA: TGTGCCAGCAGTCCCGGGACGGCCTACGAGCAGTACTTC; V: TRBV6-6; size: many; length: 13; J: TRBJ2-7; D: NA
CDR3: CASSFWLTGTANEKLFF; DNA: TGCGCCAGCAGCTTTTGGTTGACCGGGACAGCTAATGAAAAACTGTTTTTT; V: TRBV5-1; size: few; length: 17; J: TRBJ1-4; D: TRBD1
CDR3: CATSDFSQHRTDTQYF; DNA: TGTGCCACCAGTGATTTTTCCCAGCATCGCACAGATACGCAGTATTTT; V: TRBV24-1; size: NA; length: 16; J: TRBJ2-3; D: NA
CDR3: CASSQGETGANQPQHF; DNA: TGCGCCAGCAGCCAAGGTGAGACAGGGGCTAATCAGCCCCAGCATTTT; V: TRBV4-1; size: NA; length: 16; J: TRBJ1-5; D: TRBD1
CDR3: CASSFAGQTYEQYF; DNA: TGCGCCAGCAGCTTTGCGGGACAAACCTACGAGCAGTACTTC; V: TRBV5-1; size: NA; length: 14; J: TRBJ2-7; D: NA
CDR3: CASSGPGLAGGKSYNEQFF; DNA: TGTGCCAGCAGCGGTCCGGGACTAGCGGGGGGGAAATCCTACAATGAGCAGTTCTTC; V: TRBV27; size: few; length: 19; J: TRBJ2-1; D: TRBD2
CDR3: CASSIPDREAGELFF; DNA: TGTGCCAGCAGCATTCCAGACAGGGAAGCCGGGGAGCTGTTTTTT; V: TRBV4-2; size: many; length: 15; J: TRBJ2-2; D: TRBD1
CDR3: CASSQDPHQEQYF; DNA: TGTGCCAGCAGCCAAGATCCCCACCAAGAGCAGTACTTC; V: TRBV14; size: NA; length: 13; J: TRBJ2-7; D: NA
CDR3: CASRAGTTSSYEQYF; DNA: TGTGCCAGCAGAGCCGGGACAACAAGCTCCTACGAGCAGTACTTC; V: TRBV2; size: NA; length: 15; J: TRBJ2-7; D: NA
CDR3: CASSGRGSHTDTQYF; DNA: TGTGCCAGCAGCGGGAGGGGGTCCCACACAGATACGCAGTATTTT; V: TRBV12-3/TRBV12-4; size: NA; length: 15; J: TRBJ2-3; D: TRBD2
CDR3: CSARRSNYEQYF; DNA: TGCAGTGCTAGACGGTCCAACTACGAGCAGTACTTC; V: TRBV20-1; size: NA; length: 12; J: TRBJ2-7; D: NA
CDR3: CASSLVGSSYNEQFF; DNA: TGTGCCAGCAGCTTAGTCGGGAGCTCCTACAATGAGCAGTTCTTC; V: TRBV5-1; size: many; length: 15; J: TRBJ2-1; D: NA
CDR3: CASSPMGQGLNEQFF; DNA: TGTGCCAGCAGCCCCATGGGACAGGGTTTGAATGAGCAGTTCTTC; V: TRBV7-9; size: few; length: 15; J: TRBJ2-1; D: TRBD1
CDR3: CASRPGTPILETQYF; DNA: TGTGCCAGCAGACCCGGGACACCGATTCTAGAGACCCAGTACTTC; V: TRBV2; size: few; length: 15; J: TRBJ2-5; D: NA
CDR3: CASSLGVGEAEAFF; DNA: TGTGCCAGCAGTTTAGGGGTCGGGGAAGCTGAAGCTTTCTTT; V: TRBV12-3/TRBV12-4; size: few; length: 14; J: TRBJ1-1; D: NA
CDR3: CASQLTGGNQPQHF; DNA: TGTGCCAGTCAGTTGACAGGGGGCAACCAGCCCCAGCATTTT; V: TRBV12-3/TRBV12-4; size: few; length: 14; J: TRBJ1-5; D: TRBD1
CDR3: CSAPPPRPYTDTQYF; DNA: TGCAGTGCTCCCCCTCCTCGACCTTATACAGATACGCAGTATTTT; V: TRBV20-1; size: few; length: 15; J: TRBJ2-3; D: NA
CDR3: CASSYSILAGGVDTQYF; DNA: TGTGCCAGCAGTTACTCGATTCTAGCGGGAGGTGTAGATACGCAGTATTTT; V: TRBV6-2/TRBV6-3; size: once; length: 17; J: TRBJ2-3; D: TRBD2